Sequencing of this T cell receptor beta chain was carried out in a study of T-cell memory formation after mild COVID-19. Study-wide context: Clusters were largely donor specific.

Whole-study results and caveats: Clones that contracted clustered mainly in CM and EM if CD4+ and in EMRA if CD8+. In pre-infection memory, a portion of responding clones appeared, which suggested that cross-reactive memory joined.

TCRdb reprocessed the 5' RACE reads with MiXCR, giving one entry per CDR3 protein. The sample carries tens of thousands of distinct CDR3 sequences, more than 9% recorded once. This clonotype was found many times. Its antigen is undetermined. Sequencing was carried out using PBMCs or a T cell subset sorted from them (not recorded which). This receptor was taken from a man younger than 30 who had mild COVID-19 (a few samples of this study predate the infection). Cell type and time point are not known.

CDR3 nucleotide sequence: TGTGCCAGCAGTTACGGCACTGAAGCTTTCTTT. Translation gives CASSYGTEAFF. This rearrangement joins TRBV6-6 to TRBJ1-1; D call uncertain. CDR1 is MNHNY and CDR2 is SVGAGI in the germline V gene (reference sequence). The germline V and J ends were trimmed by 2 bases and 4 bases, with 2 bases remaining between them. The CDR3 contains 11 residues.